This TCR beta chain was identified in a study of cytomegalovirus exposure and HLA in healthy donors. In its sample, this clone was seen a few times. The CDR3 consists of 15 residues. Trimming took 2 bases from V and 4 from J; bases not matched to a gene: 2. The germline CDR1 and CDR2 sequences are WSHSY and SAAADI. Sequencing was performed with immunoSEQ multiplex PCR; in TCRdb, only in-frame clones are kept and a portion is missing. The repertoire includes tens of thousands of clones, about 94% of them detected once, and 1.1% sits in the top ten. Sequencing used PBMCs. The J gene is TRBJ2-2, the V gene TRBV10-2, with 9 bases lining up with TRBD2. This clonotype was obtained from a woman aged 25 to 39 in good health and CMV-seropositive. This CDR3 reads CASSEGGRATGELFF. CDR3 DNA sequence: TGCGCCAGCAGTGAGGGCGGGAGGGCCACCGGGGAGCTGTTTTTT.